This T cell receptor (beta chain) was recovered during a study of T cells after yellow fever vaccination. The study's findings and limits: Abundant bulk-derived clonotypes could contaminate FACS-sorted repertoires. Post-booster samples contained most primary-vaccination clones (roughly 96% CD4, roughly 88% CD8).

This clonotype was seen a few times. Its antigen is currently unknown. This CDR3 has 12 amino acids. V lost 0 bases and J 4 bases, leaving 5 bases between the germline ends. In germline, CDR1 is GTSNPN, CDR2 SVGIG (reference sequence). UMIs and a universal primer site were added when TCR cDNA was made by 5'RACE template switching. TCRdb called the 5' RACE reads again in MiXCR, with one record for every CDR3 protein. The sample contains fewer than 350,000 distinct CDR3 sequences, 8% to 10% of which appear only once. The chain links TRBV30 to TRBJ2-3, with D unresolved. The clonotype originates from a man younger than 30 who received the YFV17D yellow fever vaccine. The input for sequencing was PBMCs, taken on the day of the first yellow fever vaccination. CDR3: CAWSVFPDTQYF. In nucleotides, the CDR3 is TGTGCCTGGAGTGTCTTCCCAGATACGCAGTATTTT.